The T cell receptor (beta chain) under discussion was sequenced for a study of blood T cell repertoires in COVID-19. In the study overall: The United States, Italy and Spain provided the acute and convalescent COVID-19 samples. T cells, B-cell-depleted T cells, or PBMCs provided the cDNA or gDNA that served as material.

Authors' analysis steps: From reference gene primer amplification, estimates of nucleated cell counts were derived. Some clones are missing from TCRdb's copy, which holds only in-frame ones; the method was immunoSEQ multiplex PCR. V, J and clone size are taken as reported in that table, and D and trimming were inferred from the DNA itself. The sample gives 95,000 to 150,000 clones, around 87% of which show up once; 25% to 30% is in the top ten. Of note for this clone: This sample also contains other DNA sequences that code for the same CDR3.

Trimming cost V 0 bases and J 5 bases; bases outside gene matches: 2. In germline, CDR1 is LGHDT, CDR2 YNNKEL (reference sequence). The CDR3 is 16 amino acids. The receptor comes from a woman in her seventies with acute or convalescent COVID-19. What was sequenced was peripheral blood. The rearrangement links TRBV3-1 (or the pseudogene TRBV3-2) to TRBJ2-1; 12 nucleotides align to TRBD2. The DNA of the CDR3 is TGTGCCAGCAGCCAAGATCGACTAGCGGGAGACAATGAGCAGTTCTTC. It encodes CASSQDRLAGDNEQFF.